This TCR beta chain stems from a study of CD8 T cells in ankylosing spondylitis. Points from the study as a whole: A TCR beta motif of 7 to 9 highly homologous variants seemed to mark ankylosing spondylitis blood.

The CDR3 consists of 15 residues. Germline CDR1 is DFQATT and CDR2 is SNEGSKA (reference sequence). Germline trimming cut 6 bases from V and 6 bases from J; bases unmatched to any gene: 12. Quantitative 5'-RACE with molecular barcodes generated TCR beta libraries. In TCRdb, the 5' RACE reads were re-called with MiXCR into one record per CDR3 protein. The sample contains under 150,000 distinct CDR3 sequences, 7.5% to 9.5% of which appear only once. This clonotype has a handful of counts. The target antigen is unknown. This chain links TRBV20-1 with TRBJ2-7, with TRBD1 matching 12 bases. The source material was synovial fluid, either unsorted or a sorted T cell fraction (not recorded which). This sequence originates from a male donor with ankylosing spondylitis. CDR3 protein: CSARGQGANFGEQYF. CDR3 sequence (DNA): TGCAGTGCGAGGGGACAGGGGGCAAATTTTGGCGAGCAGTACTTC.